A selection of T cell receptor beta chains follows, all from one sample in a study of regulatory T cells in long-lasting Graves disease. MiXCR, applied by TCRdb to the multiplex PCR reads, yields one record per CDR3 protein. The sample gives roughly 300,000 distinct CDR3 sequences, around a fifth of which show up once; approximately 53% is in the top ten. Source: peripheral blood mononuclear cells (PBMCs), taken when the disease was refractory, from a patient treated with antithyroid drugs. The receptors originated from a female donor with Graves disease. Both conserved end residues are part of each CDR3. A D gene is named only where the DNA matches it firmly. Size values are once, few and many counts, or a class for expanded clones, and some rows have none.

V gene	J gene	D gene	clone size	CDR3 DNA	CDR3 protein
TRBV5-1	TRBJ2-5	-	few	TGCGCCAGCAGTTTATCCGAAGAGACCCAGTACTTC	CASSLSEETQYF
TRBV30	TRBJ2-5	-	-	TGTGCCTGGAGTGTATTTGGCGGGGAGACCCAGTACTTC	CAWSVFGGETQYF
TRBV7-2	TRBJ2-7	-	many	TGTGCCAGCAGCTGGGGGGGAGGGGGAACCTACGAGCAGTACTTC	CASSWGGGGTYEQYF
TRBV20-1	TRBJ1-1	-	-	TGCAGTGCTAGAGATCTCCAGGGAGGGTTGGGAGCTTTCTTT	CSARDLQGGLGAFF
TRBV7-9	TRBJ1-5	TRBD1	-	TGTGCCAGCAGCCCCGGACAGGCGGTGAATCAGCCCCAGCATTTT	CASSPGQAVNQPQHF
TRBV29-1	TRBJ2-7	TRBD1	few	TGCAGCGTTTTGACAGGGTTATACGAGCAGTACTTC	CSVLTGLYEQYF
TRBV7-2	TRBJ2-2	-	-	TGTGCCAGCAGCAGAAGGGGGGTGATGGCCACCGGGGAGCTGTTTTTT	CASSRRGVMATGELFF
TRBV5-1	TRBJ2-4	-	many	TGCGCCAGCAGCTTGGGGACAACCAAAAACATTCAGTACTTC	CASSLGTTKNIQYF
TRBV4-3	TRBJ2-7	-	-	TGCGCCAGCAGCCAAGCCCCCCTCGGGCGGGCTGGCTCCTACGAGCAGTACTTC	CASSQAPLGRAGSYEQYF
TRBV30	TRBJ2-7	-	few	TGTGCCCGGAACTACTTGGGGGGCCTCTACTACGAGCAGTACTTC	CARNYLGGLYYEQYF
TRBV11-2	TRBJ2-7	TRBD1	many	TGTGCCAGCAGCTTAAGGACAGGGTCCTACGAGCAGTACTTC	CASSLRTGSYEQYF
TRBV19	TRBJ1-2	-	-	TGTGCCAGTAGCCAGAGATATTCTAACTATGGCTACACCTTC	CASSQRYSNYGYTF
TRBV7-8	TRBJ2-2	-	many	TGTGCCAGCAGCTTCGGAGCCGGGGAGCTGTTTTTT	CASSFGAGELFF
TRBV4-2	TRBJ1-2	-	few	TGTGCCAGCAGCCAAGAGCCGGGCTATGGCTACACCTTC	CASSQEPGYGYTF
TRBV12-5	TRBJ2-5	-	-	TGTGCTAGTGGTTTAGCAGGGGAGCTGGAGACCCAGTACTTC	CASGLAGELETQYF
TRBV12-3/TRBV12-4	TRBJ1-5	-	many	TGTGCCAGCAGTTTCATCGGCCGAGATCAGCCCCAGCATTTT	CASSFIGRDQPQHF
TRBV30	TRBJ2-2	-	few	TGTGCCTGGAGCACCGGGGAGCTGTTTTTT	CAWSTGELFF
TRBV6-1	TRBJ2-2	-	-	TGTGCCAGCAGTGCGACCGTTGATGGCACCGGGGAGCTGTTTTTT	CASSATVDGTGELFF
TRBV29-1	TRBJ2-7	TRBD1	many	TGCAGCGCCATGACAGGGAGTACCTACGAGCAGTACTTC	CSAMTGSTYEQYF
TRBV19	TRBJ2-2	-	-	TGTGCCAGTAGTATGGGTCTAGCCCCGAACACCGGGGAGCTGTTTTTT	CASSMGLAPNTGELFF
TRBV4-3	TRBJ2-5	-	-	TGCGCCAGCAGCCAAGTTCAGGACTGGGGGACCCAGTACTTC	CASSQVQDWGTQYF
TRBV30	TRBJ1-4	TRBD1	many	TGTGCCTGGAGTCCGACAGGGGGTGAAAAACTGTTTTTT	CAWSPTGGEKLFF
TRBV2	TRBJ2-1	TRBD2	-	TGTGCCAGCAGTGAACTTGGCGGGAGGGCGGGTGAGCAGTTCTTC	CASSELGGRAGEQFF
TRBV7-2	TRBJ1-1	-	many	TGTGCCAGCAGCTCCCGGACAGCGGGCGGAGCTTTCTTT	CASSSRTAGGAFF
TRBV7-9	TRBJ2-7	-	-	TGTGCCAGCAGCTTAAGGTTCGGGGAGCAGTACTTC	CASSLRFGEQYF
TRBV7-3	TRBJ2-2	-	-	TGTGCCAGCAGCTTAAGCCTGGCCGGGGAGCTGTTTTTT	CASSLSLAGELFF
TRBV6-2/TRBV6-3	TRBJ2-5	-	few	TGTGCCAGCAGTTACGCAGGGGCTGGGCAAGAGACCCAGTACTTC	CASSYAGAGQETQYF
TRBV27	TRBJ2-7	TRBD1	few	TGTGCCAGCAGTTTAAAAGGCCGCGTCGGGACAGGGGCCCAATACGAGCAGTACTTC	CASSLKGRVGTGAQYEQYF
TRBV9	TRBJ2-7	TRBD1	few	TGTGCCAGCTCACTAATGACAGGGCGTAGCTCCTACGAGCAGTACTTC	CASSLMTGRSSYEQYF
TRBV6-5	TRBJ2-7	-	-	TGTGCCAGCAGTTACTCGAGGGCAGCCTCCTACGAGCAGTACTTC	CASSYSRAASYEQYF
TRBV2	TRBJ1-6	TRBD1	many	TGTGCCAGCAGTTCCACAGGGGATAATTCACCCCTCCACTTT	CASSSTGDNSPLHF
TRBV29-1	TRBJ1-1	-	few	TGCAGCGGGAGACAGTCCATGAACACTGAAGCTTTCTTT	CSGRQSMNTEAFF
TRBV18	TRBJ2-4	-	-	TGTGCCAGCTCATACAGGGAAACCAAAAACATTCAGTACTTC	CASSYRETKNIQYF
TRBV28	TRBJ2-5	TRBD1	many	TGTGCCAGCAGTCGGGACAGGGGGCAAGAGACCCAGTACTTC	CASSRDRGQETQYF
TRBV6-1	TRBJ2-7	TRBD2	-	TGTGCCAGCAGTGTTACTAGCGGATACTACGAGCAGTACTTC	CASSVTSGYYEQYF
TRBV7-2	TRBJ1-2	TRBD1	many	TGTGCCAGCAGCTTAGATGGACAGGGGTTCTTAGGTGGCTACACCTTC	CASSLDGQGFLGGYTF
TRBV12-3/TRBV12-4	TRBJ2-5	TRBD2	many	TGTGCCAGCAGATTTAGGACTAGGGGAAGTCCCCAGTACTTC	CASRFRTRGSPQYF
TRBV24-1	TRBJ1-4	TRBD1	many	TGTGCCACCAGTGACCCGGGACAGGGCGCCGAAAAACTGTTTTTT	CATSDPGQGAEKLFF
TRBV5-1	TRBJ2-7	-	-	TGCGCCAGCAGCCCTCCATGGCCTTCGCGGGAGCAGTACTTC	CASSPPWPSREQYF
TRBV6-1	TRBJ2-4	-	few	TGTGCCAGCAGTGAAAGTCTTGGCGTCATTCAGTACTTC	CASSESLGVIQYF